Listed below are T cell receptor beta chains from one sample, sequenced in a study of T cell responses to AZD1222 COVID-19 vaccine. Only in-frame clones appear in the TCRdb table, and some are missing; sequencing was by immunoSEQ multiplex PCR. This sample has 95,000 to 100,000 clones; 85% to 90% occur once, and the top ten carry about 28%. The specimen was peripheral blood, collected on day 0 of AZD1222 vaccination. The receptors shown here come from an adult in good health. CDR3s include the opening cysteine and the closing phenylalanine or tryptophan. Fields, in order: clone size, J gene, V gene, D gene, CDR3 protein, CDR3 DNA. The D gene is left open where the match is weak. Rows give clone size only sometimes, using once, few, many, or a class for an expanded clone.

>NA|TRBJ2-5|TRBV4-3|NA
CASSQDGGETQYF
TGCGCCAGCAGCCAAGATGGGGGAGAGACCCAGTACTTC
>once|TRBJ2-2|TRBV28|TRBD1
CASSSTGDTGELFF
TGTGCCAGCAGTTCTACAGGGGACACCGGGGAGCTGTTTTTT
>NA|TRBJ1-6|TRBV6-5|NA
CASTTQGYDNSPLHF
TGTGCCAGCACTACTCAGGGATATGATAATTCACCCCTCCACTTT
>NA|TRBJ1-5|TRBV2|TRBD1
CASKVNRGSNQPQHF
TGTGCCAGCAAAGTAAACAGGGGGAGCAATCAGCCCCAGCATTTT
>NA|TRBJ2-3|TRBV5-1|NA
CASSLGASGSTDTQYF
TGCGCCAGCAGCCTAGGCGCGAGCGGGAGCACAGATACGCAGTATTTT
>NA|TRBJ2-6|TRBV4-3|NA
CASSYQRAGRGANVLTF
TGCGCCAGCAGCTACCAAAGGGCTGGCCGTGGGGCCAACGTCCTGACTTTC
>NA|TRBJ1-4|TRBV28|TRBD1
CASSYPQGAKEKLFF
TGTGCCAGCAGTTACCCACAGGGGGCCAAGGAAAAACTGTTTTTT
>NA|TRBJ2-4|TRBV2|NA
CASTAGGLAKNIQYF
TGTGCCAGCACAGCAGGCGGTTTAGCCAAAAACATTCAGTACTTC
>NA|TRBJ2-2|TRBV24-1|TRBD1
CATSEPGTGSGELFF
TGTGCCACCAGTGAACCCGGGACAGGGTCCGGGGAGCTGTTTTTT
>NA|TRBJ2-7|TRBV7-3|TRBD2
CASSLVAGATYEQYF
TGTGCCAGCAGCTTAGTCGCGGGAGCCACCTACGAGCAGTACTTC
>NA|TRBJ2-7|TRBV4-2|TRBD2
CASSQDRVGRALWEQYF
TGTGCCAGCAGCCAAGATCGCGTCGGGAGGGCTCTGTGGGAGCAGTACTTC
>once|TRBJ2-1|TRBV6-2/TRBV6-3|TRBD2
CASSYMTSGSPYNEQFF
TGTGCCAGCAGTTACATGACTAGCGGGAGTCCCTACAATGAGCAGTTCTTC
>NA|TRBJ2-7|TRBV7-2|NA
CASSLGRREQYF
TGTGCCAGCAGCTTAGGGAGGAGGGAGCAGTACTTC
>NA|TRBJ2-7|TRBV7-3|NA
CASSAFGRYEQYF
TGTGCCAGCAGCGCTTTTGGCCGCTACGAGCAGTACTTC
>NA|TRBJ2-2|TRBV6-2/TRBV6-3|NA
CASSYGGGRAELFF
TGTGCCAGCAGTTATGGTGGGGGCCGGGCGGAGCTGTTTTTT
>NA|TRBJ2-1|TRBV30|TRBD2
CALPGGSYNEQFF
TGTGCCCTCCCGGGAGGGTCCTACAATGAGCAGTTCTTC
>NA|TRBJ1-2|TRBV23-1|TRBD1
CASSHSTGRDGYTF
TGCGCCAGCAGTCATTCGACAGGGAGAGATGGCTACACCTTC
>NA|TRBJ2-7|TRBV10-3|TRBD2
CAISESAGGYEQYF
TGTGCCATCAGTGAGTCTGCGGGAGGCTACGAGCAGTACTTC
>NA|TRBJ2-3|TRBV14|NA
CASSPKEGETRRGQYF
TGTGCCAGCAGCCCTAAGGAGGGGGAGACCCGGAGGGGGCAGTATTTT
>NA|TRBJ2-6|TRBV28|TRBD1
CASSFPLGTGRGANVLTF
TGTGCCAGCAGTTTCCCACTCGGGACAGGGAGAGGGGCCAACGTCCTGACTTTC
>NA|TRBJ1-5|TRBV7-8|TRBD1
CASSLAGTGRNQPQHF
TGTGCCAGCAGCTTAGCCGGGACAGGTAGAAATCAGCCCCAGCATTTT
>NA|TRBJ1-1|TRBV5-1|NA
CASSLTGNTEAFF
TGCGCCAGCAGCTTGACTGGTAACACTGAAGCTTTCTTT
>NA|TRBJ1-6|TRBV12-3/TRBV12-4|NA
CASSLVREPLHF
TGTGCCAGCAGTTTAGTAAGGGAACCCCTCCACTTT
>NA|TRBJ1-1|TRBV6-5|NA
CASRMYWGGNTEAFF
TGTGCCAGCAGGATGTACTGGGGGGGGAACACTGAAGCTTTCTTT
>NA|TRBJ1-2|TRBV3-1/TRBV3-2|NA
CASSQDGEGVGYGYTF
TGTGCCAGCAGCCAAGATGGAGAGGGGGTGGGCTATGGCTACACCTTC
>NA|TRBJ2-7|TRBV7-2|TRBD1
CASSIRQGGEQYF
TGTGCCAGCAGCATCCGACAGGGTGGCGAGCAGTACTTC
>NA|TRBJ2-1|TRBV6-2/TRBV6-3|NA
CASSKDAPGGNEQFF
TGTGCCAGCAGCAAGGACGCCCCTGGAGGGAATGAGCAGTTCTTC
>NA|TRBJ1-1|TRBV3-1/TRBV3-2|NA
CASSQVEGYTEAFF
TGTGCCAGCAGCCAAGTAGAAGGATACACTGAAGCTTTCTTT
>NA|TRBJ1-5|TRBV14|NA
CASSQVGADSNQPQHF
TGTGCCAGCAGCCAAGTAGGGGCGGATAGCAATCAGCCCCAGCATTTT
>NA|TRBJ1-5|TRBV9|TRBD1
CASAPTGGTNQPQHF
TGTGCCAGCGCTCCGACAGGGGGTACCAATCAGCCCCAGCATTTT
>NA|TRBJ1-1|TRBV20-1|TRBD1
CSASDRGSHTEAFF
TGCAGTGCTAGTGACAGGGGATCGCACACTGAAGCTTTCTTT
>NA|TRBJ2-7|TRBV6-5|NA
CASSYGDTYEQYF
TGTGCCAGCAGTTACGGGGACACCTACGAGCAGTACTTC
>NA|TRBJ2-1|TRBV10-3|NA
CAISESSDNEQFF
TGTGCCATCAGTGAGTCATCTGACAATGAGCAGTTCTTC
>NA|TRBJ2-1|TRBV28|TRBD2
CASSLGAGGPYNEQFF
TGTGCCAGCAGTTTAGGTGCGGGAGGACCCTACAATGAGCAGTTCTTC
>NA|TRBJ2-1|TRBV27|TRBD2
CASSSGTIYNEQFF
TGTGCCAGCAGTTCCGGGACTATCTACAATGAGCAGTTCTTC
>NA|TRBJ1-5|TRBV6-2/TRBV6-3|NA
CASSYSTSRTENNQPQHF
TGTGCCAGCAGTTACTCGACGTCCCGGACAGAAAACAATCAGCCCCAGCATTTT
>once|TRBJ2-3|TRBV28|NA
CASSLGRVTDTQYF
TGTGCCAGCAGTTTAGGACGAGTGACAGATACGCAGTATTTT
>NA|TRBJ1-6|TRBV5-6|TRBD1
CASSLPGTGLEALHF
TGTGCCAGCAGCTTGCCCGGGACAGGGTTGGAGGCCCTCCACTTT
>NA|TRBJ2-3|TRBV3-1/TRBV3-2|NA
CASSQVQGGDTQYF
TGTGCCAGCAGCCAAGTGCAGGGGGGAGATACGCAGTATTTT
>NA|TRBJ1-4|TRBV4-3|NA
CASSQQQGEKLFF
TGCGCCAGCAGCCAGCAGCAGGGGGAAAAACTGTTTTTT
>few|TRBJ2-2|TRBV5-1|NA
CASSLASVAHTGELFF
TGCGCCAGCAGCTTGGCCTCCGTGGCCCACACTGGGGAGCTGTTTTTT
>NA|TRBJ2-7|TRBV15|NA
CATSRDRGPGEQYF
TGTGCCACCAGCAGAGATCGGGGCCCAGGTGAGCAGTACTTC
>NA|TRBJ1-3|TRBV7-9|NA
CATTPGRTGNTIYF
TGTGCCACCACCCCCGGGAGGACTGGAAACACCATATATTTT
>once|TRBJ2-2|TRBV5-5|TRBD1
CASSLHQGAHGELFF
TGTGCCAGCAGCCTTCATCAGGGGGCCCACGGGGAGCTGTTTTTT
>NA|TRBJ2-2|TRBV18|NA
CASSPTKGNTGELFF
TGTGCCAGCTCACCTACCAAAGGGAACACCGGGGAGCTGTTTTTT
>NA|TRBJ2-5|TRBV24-1|TRBD1
CATSATGFQETQYF
TGTGCCACCAGTGCGACAGGGTTTCAAGAGACCCAGTACTTC
>NA|TRBJ2-3|TRBV28|NA
CASSLPSGPDTQYF
TGTGCCAGCAGTCTTCCCTCTGGTCCAGATACGCAGTATTTT
>NA|TRBJ2-3|TRBV6-5|NA
CASSQVSPTDTQYF
TGTGCCAGCAGCCAAGTGTCGCCGACAGATACGCAGTATTTT
>once|TRBJ1-1|TRBV4-3|NA
CASSQEGQGGSTEAFF
TGCGCCAGCAGCCAAGAAGGGCAGGGCGGGAGCACTGAAGCTTTCTTT
>NA|TRBJ1-4|TRBV30|NA
CAWRAINEKLFF
TGTGCCTGGAGGGCGATTAATGAAAAACTGTTTTTT
>NA|TRBJ2-5|TRBV11-3|TRBD2
CASSLDGRGEETQYF
TGTGCCAGCAGCTTAGACGGGAGGGGGGAAGAGACCCAGTACTTC
>NA|TRBJ2-7|TRBV7-8|NA
CASSLAAAEQYF
TGTGCCAGCAGCTTAGCGGCCGCCGAGCAGTACTTC
>NA|TRBJ2-1|TRBV7-4|NA
CASSVGLPNEQFF
TGTGCCAGCAGCGTCGGACTACCCAATGAGCAGTTCTTC
>NA|TRBJ1-1|TRBV28|NA
CASTPSGQNFYEAFF
TGTGCCAGCACACCATCCGGACAGAATTTCTATGAAGCTTTCTTT
>NA|TRBJ2-2|TRBV4-3|NA
CASSQGVGSPPTGELFF
TGCGCCAGCAGCCAAGGAGTAGGGTCGCCACCCACCGGGGAGCTGTTTTTT
>NA|TRBJ1-1|TRBV28|NA
CASRLSQVGTEAFF
TGTGCCAGCAGACTATCACAGGTAGGGACTGAAGCTTTCTTT
>NA|TRBJ2-7|TRBV7-8|TRBD1
CASSSMGQGAYEQYF
TGTGCCAGCAGCTCAATGGGACAGGGGGCCTACGAGCAGTACTTC
>NA|TRBJ2-7|TRBV4-2|NA
CASSQGGDTYEQYF
TGTGCCAGCAGCCAAGGGGGAGATACCTACGAGCAGTACTTC
>NA|TRBJ1-1|TRBV6-5|TRBD1
CASRDRGEEAFF
TGTGCCAGCCGGGACAGGGGGGAGGAAGCTTTCTTT